This T cell receptor beta chain was found in a study of T cell responses to AZD1222 COVID-19 vaccine. The CDR3 extends over 16 amino acids. The V segment lost 0 bases and the J segment 8 bases; nucleotides outside the gene matches: 12. Germline V gene lookup returns CDR1 SQVTM and CDR2 ANQGSEA. This table comes from immunoSEQ multiplex PCR, and its TCRdb copy is limited to in-frame clones, with some not included. Of approximately 97,000 clones listed, 84% are singletons. The sample in question was peripheral blood, obtained on day 0 of AZD1222 vaccination. This receptor was obtained from an adult in good health. The rearrangement joins TRBV29-1 to TRBJ1-2, with 10 bases lining up with TRBD1. The CDR3 spells CSVEEAVGTGAWGYTF. CDR3 nucleotide sequence: TGCAGCGTTGAAGAGGCGGTCGGGACAGGGGCGTGGGGCTACACCTTC.